This T cell receptor beta chain was recorded in a study of Ad26.COV2.S vaccination and SARS-CoV-2 variants. Treatment reported: 15 to 20 received Ad26.COV2.S at low or high dose, single or two shots; several received placebo; per-sample allocation not given. All samples were drawn on day 63, counting from the first vaccine or placebo injection. This table comes from immunoSEQ multiplex PCR, and its TCRdb copy is limited to in-frame clones, with some not included. The sample records roughly 390,000 clones, approximately 86% being singletons. The origin of this receptor is a person aged 18-65 years who received the Ad26.COV2.S COVID-19 vaccine or a placebo. Sequenced material: peripheral blood, taken in a trial of Ad26.COV2.S vaccine versus placebo.

Written as DNA, the CDR3 is TGTGCCAGCAGTACGGACAGCAGGACCGGGGAGCTGTTTTTT. Protein product: CASSTDSRTGELFF. This chain joins TRBV2 and TRBJ2-2, with D possibly being TRBD1 (6 bases). Per the germline V gene, CDR1 is SNHLY and CDR2 is FYNNEI. Trimming took off 5 bases at V and 5 bases at J, with 12 bases between the two ends. The CDR3 covers 14 residues.